Following are 3 T cell receptor beta chains from one sample sequenced in a study of cytomegalovirus exposure and HLA in healthy donors. Primers: 60 Vbeta forward and 13 Jbeta reverse. Using immunoSEQ multiplex PCR, the repertoire was profiled, and TCRdb retains in-frame clones only, with some absent. The sample has roughly 120,000 clones, approximately 70% seen once. Material: PBMCs. These receptors came from a man aged 25 to 40 in good health and CMV-seropositive.

This clone was counted a single time. This chain joins TRBV7-8 and TRBJ1-3; TRBD1 is a possible D gene (5 bases). The germline CDR1 and CDR2 sequences are SGHVS and FQNEAQ. V was cut by 1 base and J by 0 bases, with 13 bases left in between. This CDR3 spans 17 amino acids. CDR3 in DNA: TGTGCCAGCAGCTTAGTCGTGGGGGGGTCCTCTGGAAACACCATATATTTT. It specifies CASSLVVGGSSGNTIYF.

This clone was counted only a few times. The V gene is TRBV7-6, the J gene TRBJ2-1, with 9 bases fitting TRBD1. V was pared by 9 bases and J by 0 bases, with 18 bases of the junction left unmatched. Looked up from germline, CDR1 is SGHVS and CDR2 is FNYEAQ. This CDR3 has 19 residues. The CDR3: CARRTLGQGGTYSYNEQFF. The CDR3 DNA is TGTGCCAGGCGTACCCTGGGACAGGGAGGGACTTACTCCTACAATGAGCAGTTCTTC.

This clone was picked up one time. J is TRBJ2-1 and V is TRBV5-5; a weak D match, TRBD2 (6 bases). Trimming removed 0 bases at V and 4 bases at J, with 11 bases between. Germline CDR1 SGHKS, CDR2 YYEKEE (reference sequence). The CDR3 loop spans 15 amino acids. Here the CDR3 reads CASSLGLGGYNEQFF. CDR3 DNA: TGTGCCAGCAGCTTGGGACTAGGCGGGTACAATGAGCAGTTCTTC. Together with reference TRBV5-5 and TRBJ2-1, the CDR3 gives the full variable domain: DAGVTQSPTHLIKTRGQQVTLRCSPISGHKSVSWYQQVLGQGPQFIFQYYEKEERGRGNFPDRFSARQFPNYSSELNVNALLLGDSALYLCASSLGLGGYNEQFFGPGTRLTVL.